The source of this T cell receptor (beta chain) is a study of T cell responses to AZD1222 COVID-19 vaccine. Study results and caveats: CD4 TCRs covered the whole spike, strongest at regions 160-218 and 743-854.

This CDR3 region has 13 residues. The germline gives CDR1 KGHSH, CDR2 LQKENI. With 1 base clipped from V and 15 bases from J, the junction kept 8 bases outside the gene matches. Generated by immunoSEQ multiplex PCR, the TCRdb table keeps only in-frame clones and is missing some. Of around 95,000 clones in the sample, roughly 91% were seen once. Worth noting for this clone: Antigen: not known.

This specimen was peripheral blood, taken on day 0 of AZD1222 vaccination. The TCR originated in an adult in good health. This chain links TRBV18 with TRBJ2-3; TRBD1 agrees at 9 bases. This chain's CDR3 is CASSPLVRTGEYF. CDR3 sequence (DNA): TGTGCCAGCTCACCACTCGTACGGACAGGGGAATATTTT.